The 23 T cell receptor beta chains given below trace back to one sample, sequenced in a study of blood T cells in healthy people across ages. Primed by a sample-barcoded 5' primer and a J-beta primer mix, a second PCR proceeded for about 7 to 11 cycles. TCRdb re-called the 5' RACE reads with MiXCR, one entry per CDR3 protein. The table lists 550,000 to 700,000 distinct CDR3 sequences, roughly 29% of them singletons. The material sequenced was blood. These receptors all stem from a woman between 65 and 79 years old in good health.

About this clonotype itself: The junction shows a germline mismatch at one end, possibly a read error. The chain recombines TRBV20-1 with TRBJ1-1; D remains ambiguous. CDR1 DFQATT and CDR2 SNEGSKA come from the germline V gene (reference sequence). The CDR3 runs to 14 residues. CDR3 amino acids: CSASRTGGRTEALF. In nucleotides, the CDR3 is TGCAGTGCTTCTCGCACGGGAGGTCGTACTGAAGCTCTCTTT.

This clonotype was found a few times. CDR3 DNA sequence: TGTGCCAGCAGCGCCCCGGTCACCTACGAGCAGTACTTC. Translating gives CASSAPVTYEQYF. The chain links TRBV5-8 to TRBJ2-5, with D hard to call. The last part of the DNA fits TRBJ2-7 better; the J call may be wrong. Germline CDR1 reads SGHTS; CDR2 reads YDEGEE. The CDR3 has 13 amino acids.

The chain couples TRBV20-1 to TRBJ1-1, with TRBD1 identical over 8 bases. J lost 10 bases, V lost 2 bases, and 6 bases had no gene match. Germline loops: CDR1 DFQATT, CDR2 SNEGSKA (reference sequence). The CDR3 runs to 12 residues. In DNA form, the CDR3 reads TGCAGTGCTAGACAGGGACAGGCTGCAGCTTTCTTT. It yields the protein CSARQGQAAAFF.

This clonotype has just a few counts. J is TRBJ1-4 and V is TRBV4-3; D gene uncertain. This CDR3 contains 17 residues. Between the trimmed V and J ends, which lost 2 bases and 5 bases, there was a span of 18 bases. Looked up from germline, CDR1 is LGHNA and CDR2 is YSLEER. The CDR3 DNA follows: TGCGCCAGCAGCCAAAACCCCCGCACAGACGGAAATGAAAAACTGTTTTTT. Protein product: CASSQNPRTDGNEKLFF.

The rearrangement uses TRBV29-1 and TRBJ1-1; perhaps TRBD1 as D (6 bases). The germline V gene encodes CDR1 SQVTM and CDR2 ANQGSEA. CDR3 length: 15 amino acids. V was trimmed by 7 bases and J by 1 base, leaving 19 bases between them. CDR3 in amino acids: CSAIDRGGANTEAFF. The CDR3 coding sequence is TGCAGCGCAATAGACCGTGGGGGGGCGAACACTGAAGCTTTCTTT.

This clonotype has more than one count but fewer than ten. The rearrangement links TRBV28 to TRBJ2-5, with 8 bases matching TRBD2. The trim removed 3 bases at V and 2 bases at J, leaving 8 bases unmatched. The CDR3 length is 16 residues. Looked up from germline, CDR1 is MDHEN and CDR2 is SYDVKM. This CDR3 reads CASSFFSEREQETQYF. As DNA, the CDR3 is TGTGCCAGCAGTTTCTTTTCTGAGCGGGAGCAAGAGACCCAGTACTTC.

This clonotype showed up just a few times. The chain joins TRBV5-6 to TRBJ2-5; 7 bases are shared with TRBD1. The J segment lost 1 base and the V segment lost 1 base, leaving 4 bases of the junction unmatched. The CDR3 has 15 amino acids. Germline lookup yields CDR1 SGHDT and CDR2 YYEEEE. The CDR3 sequence: CASSLSDRVQETQYF. As DNA, the CDR3 is TGTGCCAGCAGCTTGAGCGACAGGGTCCAAGAGACCCAGTACTTC.

The V call is TRBV20-1, the J call TRBJ1-1; D is unresolved. The CDR3 length is 15 residues. Looked up from germline, CDR1 is DFQATT and CDR2 is SNEGSKA (reference sequence). Trimming removed 4 bases at V and 2 bases at J, with 17 bases between. This CDR3 reads CSAKQPSKFNTEAFF. The CDR3 DNA follows: TGCAGTGCTAAACAGCCCAGTAAATTTAACACTGAAGCTTTCTTT.

This clonotype was counted between two and nine times. The chain is built from TRBV29-1 and TRBJ1-2, with unresolved D. Trimming shortened V by 3 bases and J by 4 bases, and 15 bases separated the two germline ends. In germline, CDR1 is SQVTM, CDR2 ANQGSEA. CDR3 length: 14 amino acids. CDR3 loop: CSVDPQEGGYGYTF. The CDR3 DNA is TGCAGCGTTGACCCCCAGGAGGGAGGCTATGGCTACACCTTC.

This clonotype was seen a single time. The rearrangement links TRBV5-4 to TRBJ1-2; 8 positions agree with TRBD1. Looked up from germline, CDR1 is SGHNT and CDR2 is YYREEE (reference sequence). V dropped 6 bases and J dropped 7; count of bases not matched to a gene: 5. The CDR3 length is 12 residues. The DNA for the CDR3 is TGTGCCAGCACCCGGACAGGGTTTGGCTACACCTTC. Translation: CASTRTGFGYTF.

The rearrangement joins TRBV18 to TRBJ2-2; possibly TRBD2 for D (5 bases). The CDR3 contains 13 residues. Trimming removed 5 bases at V and 3 bases at J, with 7 bases between. Per the germline V gene, CDR1 is KGHSH and CDR2 is LQKENI. The CDR3 bases are TGTGCCAGCTCAAGGGAGTACACCGGGGAGCTGTTTTTT. Translating it yields CASSREYTGELFF.

This clonotype was picked up a small number of times. V gene TRBV7-8 combines with J gene TRBJ2-1, with 11 bases that match TRBD2. CDR1 is SGHVS and CDR2 is FQNEAQ in the germline V gene. This CDR3 has 15 amino acids. Trimming took 5 bases from V and 6 from J; bases not matched to a gene: 6. The CDR3 sequence: CASSLTSGGFNEQFF. In DNA form, the CDR3 reads TGTGCCAGCAGCCTAACTAGCGGGGGATTCAATGAGCAGTTCTTC. The complete variable domain, with remaining parts taken from reference TRBV7-8 and TRBJ2-1, reads GAGVSQSPRYKVAKRGQDVALRCDPISGHVSLFWYQQALGQGPEFLTYFQNEAQLDKSGLPSDRFFAERPEGSVSTLKIQRTQQEDSAVYLCASSLTSGGFNEQFFGPGTRLTVL.

The V gene is TRBV6-6, the J gene TRBJ1-3, with D unresolved. CDR1 MNHNY and CDR2 SVGAGI come from the germline V gene (reference sequence). There are 12 residues in the CDR3. The V gene lost 7 bases and the J gene lost 1 base, with 5 bases spanning the gap. The CDR3, as DNA: TGTGCCAGCATGGGTTCTGGAAACACCATATATTTT. Residues: CASMGSGNTIYF.

This clonotype has a handful of counts. The chain employs TRBV4-3 and TRBJ2-1; D gene unclear. Germline V lookup: CDR1 LGHNA, CDR2 YSLEER. CDR3 length: 13 residues. V gave up 0 bases and J gave up 5 bases, with 5 bases separating them. The CDR3 loop reads CASSQERDNEQFF. CDR3 bases: TGCGCCAGCAGCCAAGAACGGGACAATGAGCAGTTCTTC.

This clonotype was counted a few times. V is TRBV20-1 and J is TRBJ2-3; 8 bases are a match to TRBD2. Germline CDR1 DFQATT, CDR2 SNEGSKA (reference sequence). Trimming removed 3 bases from V and 2 bases from J; junction bases left unmatched: 7. CDR3 length: 15 amino acids. CDR3 amino acids: CSASPPTSATDTQYF. The CDR3 region has the DNA TGCAGTGCTAGCCCCCCGACTAGCGCCACAGATACGCAGTATTTT.

In this sample, this clonotype turned up a few times. This chain uses TRBV6-1 with TRBJ1-5; D is undetermined. The CDR3 covers 13 residues. V was shortened by 1 base and J by 6 bases, with 7 bases between the two germline ends. CDR1 MNHNS and CDR2 SASEGT come from the germline V gene. CDR3 in DNA: TGTGCCAGCAGTGAAGTGGATAGTCAGCCCCAGCATTTT. This encodes CASSEVDSQPQHF.

This rearrangement joins TRBV30 to TRBJ2-5; D possibly corresponds to TRBD2 (7 bases). V gave up 2 bases and J gave up 7 bases, with 14 bases separating them. This CDR3 comprises 13 residues. Germline V lookup: CDR1 GTSNPN, CDR2 SVGIG (reference sequence). The CDR3 DNA reads TGTGCCTGGAGTCCCCCGGGGGGCGCGACCCAGTACTTC. It specifies CAWSPPGGATQYF.

J is TRBJ2-5 and V is TRBV12-3 or TRBV12-4, with 7 bases identical to TRBD2. This CDR3 comprises 14 residues. The J segment lost 2 bases and the V segment lost 4 bases, leaving 4 bases of the junction unmatched. The CDR3 nucleotides read TGTGCCAGCAGTTCCGGACTAGGGCAAGAGACCCAGTACTTC. Residues: CASSSGLGQETQYF.

This clonotype was seen only a few times. The chain recombines TRBV6-1 with TRBJ1-2; D perhaps matches TRBD1 (6 bases). The germline V and J ends were trimmed by 7 bases and 4 bases, with 25 bases remaining between them. CDR3 size: 17 residues. Looked up from germline, CDR1 is MNHNS and CDR2 is SASEGT. As DNA, the CDR3 is TGTGCCAGCATCAAAGGGGGTCGGGCCCGGGACACCTATGGCTACACCTTC. It codes for CASIKGGRARDTYGYTF.

The chain carries TRBV21-1 and TRBJ2-7; TRBD1, as called in the table, went unchecked against the DNA. TRBV21-1 is reported as a pseudogene. The CDR3 contains 16 residues. CDR3 protein: CASSKIGTGLTYEQYF. In DNA, the CDR3 is TGTGCCAGCAGCAAAATCGGAACAGGGCTTACCTACGAGCAGTACTTC.

The chain couples TRBV4-3 to TRBJ2-7; D is possibly TRBD1 (6 bases). V lost 0 bases, J lost 3 bases, and 12 bases lay in between. From germline, CDR1 is LGHNA and CDR2 YSLEER. The CDR3 length is 15 residues. The CDR3, as DNA: TGCGCCAGCAGCCAAGATTATCGGGACATCTACGAGCAGTACTTC. It translates to CASSQDYRDIYEQYF.

The rearrangement joins TRBV12-3 or TRBV12-4 to TRBJ2-3, with 7 bases aligning to TRBD1. CDR3 size: 18 residues. The ends lost 4 bases at V and 2 bases at J; junction bases unmatched: 15. Written as DNA, the CDR3 is TGTGCCAGCAGTTCCCGAGAGGGCCGGACAGGAAACACAGATACGCAGTATTTT. Encoded protein: CASSSREGRTGNTDTQYF.

The table lists this clonotype with a few counts. This chain uses TRBV20-1 with TRBJ2-1; no clear D gene. Germline loops: CDR1 DFQATT, CDR2 SNEGSKA (reference sequence). The CDR3 spans 12 residues. V gave up 4 bases and J gave up 5 bases, with 9 bases separating them. The CDR3 is CSATEHNNEQFF. The CDR3 nucleotides are TGCAGTGCTACAGAGCATAACAATGAGCAGTTCTTC.